Listed here are 2 T cell receptor beta chains from one sample, sequenced in a study of regulatory T cells in long-lasting Graves disease. Time point of the sample: newly diagnosed GD, antithyroid drugs for less than 3 months. PBMC-derived RNA was used for the TCR library. Assembly of TCR beta libraries relied on iRepertoire HTBI primers together with Arm-PCR of CDR3 regions. TCRdb re-analysed the multiplex PCR reads in MiXCR, keeping a single row per CDR3 protein. In the table there are some 340,000 distinct CDR3 sequences, roughly 10% of which are singletons. The data also belong to a second study, concerning T cells in Graves' hyperthyroidism and ophthalmopathy.

The sample consisted of peripheral blood mononuclear cells (PBMCs), taken at new diagnosis, from a patient treated with antithyroid drugs. The receptors here all came from a woman aged 18-30 years with Graves disease.

This clonotype has ten or more counts. V and J are TRBV13 and TRBJ1-4; D gene ambiguous. The CDR3 consists of 16 residues. CDR1 is PRHDT, CDR2 FYEKMQ, per germline (reference sequence). Trimming left V 1 base short and J 2 bases short, with 11 bases between. The CDR3 nucleotides read TGTGCCAGCAGCTTAGCATCGTTCATCACTAATGAAAAACTGTTTTTT. This sequence encodes CASSLASFITNEKLFF.

The chain links TRBV27 to TRBJ1-4; tentative D call: TRBD1 (6 bases). This CDR3 has 17 residues. The V gene lost 5 bases and the J gene lost 10 bases, with 26 bases spanning the gap. Germline V lookup: CDR1 MNHEY, CDR2 SMNVEV (reference sequence). The chain's CDR3 is CASSAPSRGRGSGKLFF. CDR3 coding DNA: TGTGCCAGCAGTGCCCCATCCCGGGGGCGGGGGAGTGGAAAACTGTTTTTT.